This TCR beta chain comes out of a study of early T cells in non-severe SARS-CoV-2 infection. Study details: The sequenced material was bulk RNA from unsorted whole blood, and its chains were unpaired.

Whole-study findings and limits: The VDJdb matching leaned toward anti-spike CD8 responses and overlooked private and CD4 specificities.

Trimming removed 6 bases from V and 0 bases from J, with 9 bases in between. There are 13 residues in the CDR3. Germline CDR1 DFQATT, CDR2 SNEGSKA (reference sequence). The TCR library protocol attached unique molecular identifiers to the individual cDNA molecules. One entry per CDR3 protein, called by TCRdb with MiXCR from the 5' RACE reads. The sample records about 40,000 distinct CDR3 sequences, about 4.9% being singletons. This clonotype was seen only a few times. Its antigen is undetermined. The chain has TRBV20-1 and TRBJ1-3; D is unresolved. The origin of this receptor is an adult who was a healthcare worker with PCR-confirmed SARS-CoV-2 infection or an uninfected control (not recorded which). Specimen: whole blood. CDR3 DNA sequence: TGCAGTGCCTCAGATGACTCTGGAAACACCATATATTTT. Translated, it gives CSASDDSGNTIYF.